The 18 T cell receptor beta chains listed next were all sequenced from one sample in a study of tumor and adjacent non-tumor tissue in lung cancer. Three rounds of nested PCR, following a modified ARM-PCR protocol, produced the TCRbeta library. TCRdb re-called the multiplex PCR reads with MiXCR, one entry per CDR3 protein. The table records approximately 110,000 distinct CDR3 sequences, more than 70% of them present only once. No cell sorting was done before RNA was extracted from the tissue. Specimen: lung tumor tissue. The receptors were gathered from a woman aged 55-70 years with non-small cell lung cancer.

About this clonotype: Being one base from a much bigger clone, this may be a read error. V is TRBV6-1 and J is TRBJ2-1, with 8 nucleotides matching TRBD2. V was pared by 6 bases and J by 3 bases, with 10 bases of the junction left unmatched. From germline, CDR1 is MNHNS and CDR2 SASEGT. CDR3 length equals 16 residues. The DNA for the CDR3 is TGTGCCAGCAGGAGCGAACTAGCGGTGATCTACAATGAGCAGTTCTTC. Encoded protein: CASRSELAVIYNEQFF.

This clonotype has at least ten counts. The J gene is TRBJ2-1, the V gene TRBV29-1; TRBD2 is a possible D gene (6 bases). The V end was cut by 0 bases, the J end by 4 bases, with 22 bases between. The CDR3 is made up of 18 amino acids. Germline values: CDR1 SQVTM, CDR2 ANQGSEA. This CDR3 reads CSVEEWYIGSRGYNEQFF. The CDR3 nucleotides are TGCAGCGTTGAAGAATGGTATATCGGGTCCCGGGGGTACAATGAGCAGTTCTTC.

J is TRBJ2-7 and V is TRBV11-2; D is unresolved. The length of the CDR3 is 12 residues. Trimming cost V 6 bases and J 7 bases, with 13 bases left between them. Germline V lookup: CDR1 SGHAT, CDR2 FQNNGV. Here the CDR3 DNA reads TGTGCCAGCAGTTTATCGTTCGGGGAGCAGTACTTC. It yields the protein CASSLSFGEQYF.

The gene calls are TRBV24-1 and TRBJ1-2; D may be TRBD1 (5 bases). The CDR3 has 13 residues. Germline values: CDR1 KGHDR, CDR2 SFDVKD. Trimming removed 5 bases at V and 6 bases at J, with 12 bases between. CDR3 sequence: CATSATGTHGYTF. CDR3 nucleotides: TGTGCCACCAGTGCCACAGGAACCCATGGCTACACCTTC.

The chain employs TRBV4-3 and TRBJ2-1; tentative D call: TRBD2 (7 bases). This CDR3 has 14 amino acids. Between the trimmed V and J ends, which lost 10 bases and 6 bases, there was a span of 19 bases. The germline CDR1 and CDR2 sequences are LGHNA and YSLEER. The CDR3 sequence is CAIIQRGGGNEQFF. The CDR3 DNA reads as TGCGCCATCATCCAGAGGGGGGGGGGCAATGAGCAGTTCTTC.

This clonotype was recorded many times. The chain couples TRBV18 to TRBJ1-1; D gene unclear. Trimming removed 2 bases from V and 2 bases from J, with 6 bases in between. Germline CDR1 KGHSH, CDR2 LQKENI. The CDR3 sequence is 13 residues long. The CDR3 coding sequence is TGTGCCAGCTCACCAGGAATCAACACTGAAGCTTTCTTT. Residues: CASSPGINTEAFF.

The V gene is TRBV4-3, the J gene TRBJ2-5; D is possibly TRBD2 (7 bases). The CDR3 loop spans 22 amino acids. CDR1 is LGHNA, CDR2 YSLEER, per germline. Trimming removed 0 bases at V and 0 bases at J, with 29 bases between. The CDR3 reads CASSQDVLGGLFFGWDQETQYF. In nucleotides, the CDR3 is TGCGCCAGCAGCCAAGATGTGCTGGGGGGGCTCTTCTTTGGGTGGGACCAAGAGACCCAGTACTTC.

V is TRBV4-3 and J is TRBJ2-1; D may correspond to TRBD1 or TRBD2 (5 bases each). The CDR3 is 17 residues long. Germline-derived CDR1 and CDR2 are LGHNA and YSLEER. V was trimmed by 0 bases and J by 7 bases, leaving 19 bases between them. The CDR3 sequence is CASSQEFGTNSGNEQFF. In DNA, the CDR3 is TGCGCCAGCAGCCAAGAGTTCGGGACCAACTCGGGGAATGAGCAGTTCTTC.

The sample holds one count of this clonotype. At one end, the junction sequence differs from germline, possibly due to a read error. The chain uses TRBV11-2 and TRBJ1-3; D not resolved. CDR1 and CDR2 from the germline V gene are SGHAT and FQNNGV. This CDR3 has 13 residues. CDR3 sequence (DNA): TGTGCCAACAGCCGAGCGTCCGGGAACACCATATATTTT. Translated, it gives CANSRASGNTIYF.

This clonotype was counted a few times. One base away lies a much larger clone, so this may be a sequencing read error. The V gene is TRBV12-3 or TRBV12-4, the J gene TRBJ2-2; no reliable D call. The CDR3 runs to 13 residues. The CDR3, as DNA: TGTGCCAACAGTTTCTCGAACACCGGGGAGCTGTTTTTT. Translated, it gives CANSFSNTGELFF.

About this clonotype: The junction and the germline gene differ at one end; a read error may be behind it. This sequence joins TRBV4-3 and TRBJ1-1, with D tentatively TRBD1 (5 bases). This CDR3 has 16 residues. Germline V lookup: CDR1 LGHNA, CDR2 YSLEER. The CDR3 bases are TGCGCCAGCAGCCAAGATGGGAGAGGGGATTACACTGGAGCTGTCTTT. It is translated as CASSQDGRGDYTGAVF.

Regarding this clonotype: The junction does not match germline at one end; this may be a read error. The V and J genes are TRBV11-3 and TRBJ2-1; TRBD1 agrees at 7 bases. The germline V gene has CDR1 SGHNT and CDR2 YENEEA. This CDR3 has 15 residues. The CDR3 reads CASSFRRQGNNEQIF. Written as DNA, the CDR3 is TGTGCCAGCAGCTTTCGGCGACAGGGTAACAATGAGCAGATCTTC.

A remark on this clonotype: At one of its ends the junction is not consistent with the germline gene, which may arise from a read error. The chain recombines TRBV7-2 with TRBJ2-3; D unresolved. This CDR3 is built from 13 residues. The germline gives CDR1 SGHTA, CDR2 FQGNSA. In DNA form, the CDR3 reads TGTGCCAGCAGCCCCGCAGGTCGAGATAGGCAGTATTTT. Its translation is CASSPAGRDRQYF.

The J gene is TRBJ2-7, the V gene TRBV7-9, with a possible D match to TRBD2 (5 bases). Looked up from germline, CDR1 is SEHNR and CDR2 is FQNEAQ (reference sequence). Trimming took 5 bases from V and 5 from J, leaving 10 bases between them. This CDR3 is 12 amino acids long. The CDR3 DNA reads TGTGCCAGCAGCCAACACGGGGACGAGCAGTACTTC. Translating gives CASSQHGDEQYF.

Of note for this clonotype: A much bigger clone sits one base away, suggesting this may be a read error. The CDR3 region is CSARDGRQYSTQPQHF. The CDR3 region has the DNA TGCAGTGCTAGAGATGGGCGGCAGTATAGCACTCAGCCCCAGCATTTT. This chain uses TRBV20-1 with TRBJ1-5; D not resolved. Germline V gene sequence: CDR1 DFQATT, CDR2 SNEGSKA (reference sequence). This CDR3 contains 16 residues.

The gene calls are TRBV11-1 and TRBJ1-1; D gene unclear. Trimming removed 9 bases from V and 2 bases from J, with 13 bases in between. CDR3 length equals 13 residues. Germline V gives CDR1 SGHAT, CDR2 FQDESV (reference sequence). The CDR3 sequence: CASSLDRNTEAFF. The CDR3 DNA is TGTGCCAGTAGCCTCGACCGCAACACTGAAGCTTTCTTT.

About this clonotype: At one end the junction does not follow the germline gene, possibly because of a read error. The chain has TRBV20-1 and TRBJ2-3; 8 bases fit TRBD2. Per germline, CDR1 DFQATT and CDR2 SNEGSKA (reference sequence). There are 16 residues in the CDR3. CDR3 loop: CIARASLSGGADTQYF. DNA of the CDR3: TGCATTGCTAGGGCCAGCCTATCGGGAGGGGCAGATACGCAGTATTTT.

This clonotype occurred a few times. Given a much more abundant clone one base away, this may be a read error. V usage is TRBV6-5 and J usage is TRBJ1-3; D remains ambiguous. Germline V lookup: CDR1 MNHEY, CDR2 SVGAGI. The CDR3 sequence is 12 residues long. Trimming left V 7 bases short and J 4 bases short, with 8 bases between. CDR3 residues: CASKGRGNTIYF. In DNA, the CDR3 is TGTGCCAGCAAGGGAAGGGGAAACACCATATATTTT.